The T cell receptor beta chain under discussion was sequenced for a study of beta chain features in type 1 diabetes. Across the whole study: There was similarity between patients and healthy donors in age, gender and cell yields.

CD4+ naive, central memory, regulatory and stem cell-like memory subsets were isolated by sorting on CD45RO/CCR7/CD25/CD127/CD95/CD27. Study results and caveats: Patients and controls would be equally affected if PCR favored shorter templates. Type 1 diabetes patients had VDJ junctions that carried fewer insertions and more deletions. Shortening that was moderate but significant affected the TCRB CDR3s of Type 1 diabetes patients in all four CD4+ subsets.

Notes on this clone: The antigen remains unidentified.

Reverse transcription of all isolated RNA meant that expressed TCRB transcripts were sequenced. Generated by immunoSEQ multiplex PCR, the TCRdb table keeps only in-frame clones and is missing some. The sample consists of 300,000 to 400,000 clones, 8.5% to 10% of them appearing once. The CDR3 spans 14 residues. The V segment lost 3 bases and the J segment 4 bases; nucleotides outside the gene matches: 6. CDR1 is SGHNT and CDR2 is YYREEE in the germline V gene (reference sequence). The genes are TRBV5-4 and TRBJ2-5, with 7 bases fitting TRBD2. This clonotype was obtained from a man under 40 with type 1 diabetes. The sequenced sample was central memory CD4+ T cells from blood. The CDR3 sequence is CASSSMTSRETQYF. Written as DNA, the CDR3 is TGTGCCAGCAGCTCGATGACTAGCAGAGAGACCCAGTACTTC.